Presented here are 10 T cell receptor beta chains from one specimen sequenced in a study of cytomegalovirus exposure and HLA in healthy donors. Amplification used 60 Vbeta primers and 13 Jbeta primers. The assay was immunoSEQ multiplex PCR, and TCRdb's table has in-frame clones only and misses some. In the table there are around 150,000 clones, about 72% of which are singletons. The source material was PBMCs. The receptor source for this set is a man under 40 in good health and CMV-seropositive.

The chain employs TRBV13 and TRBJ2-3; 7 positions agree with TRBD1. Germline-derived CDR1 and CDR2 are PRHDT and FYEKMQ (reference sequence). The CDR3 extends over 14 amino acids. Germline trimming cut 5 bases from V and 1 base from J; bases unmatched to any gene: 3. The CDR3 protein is CASSQGQGTDTQYF. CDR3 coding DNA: TGTGCCAGCAGCCAAGGACAGGGCACAGATACGCAGTATTTT.

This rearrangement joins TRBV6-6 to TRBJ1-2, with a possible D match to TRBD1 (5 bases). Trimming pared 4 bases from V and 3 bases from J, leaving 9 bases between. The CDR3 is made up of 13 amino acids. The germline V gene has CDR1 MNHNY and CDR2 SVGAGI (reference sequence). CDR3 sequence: CASSSGGDYGYTF. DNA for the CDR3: TGTGCCAGCAGTTCCGGGGGGGACTATGGCTACACCTTC.

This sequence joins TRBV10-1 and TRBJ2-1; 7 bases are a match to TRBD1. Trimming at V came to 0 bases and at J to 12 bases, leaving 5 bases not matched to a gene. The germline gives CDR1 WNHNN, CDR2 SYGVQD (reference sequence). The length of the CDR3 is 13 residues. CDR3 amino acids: CASSESETGLQFF. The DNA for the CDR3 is TGCGCCAGCAGTGAGTCCGAGACAGGGTTGCAGTTCTTC.

The CDR3 protein is CASTPLAYTGELFF. The CDR3 DNA reads TGTGCCAGCACCCCCTTGGCCTACACCGGGGAGCTGTTTTTT. V gene TRBV6-5 combines with J gene TRBJ2-2; D is unclear. V gave up 7 bases and J gave up 3 bases, with 12 bases separating them. The CDR3 is 14 amino acids. Per germline, CDR1 MNHEY and CDR2 SVGAGI.

CDR3 sequence reads: CASSIDHDRELFF. CDR3 nucleotides: TGCGCCAGCAGTATCGATCACGACAGGGAGCTGTTTTTT. The chain links TRBV5-1 to TRBJ1-4; no definite D call. The better agreement between TRBJ2-2 and the DNA end casts doubt on the J call. This CDR3 spans 13 amino acids. The V gene's germline CDR1 is SGHRS and CDR2 YFSETQ.

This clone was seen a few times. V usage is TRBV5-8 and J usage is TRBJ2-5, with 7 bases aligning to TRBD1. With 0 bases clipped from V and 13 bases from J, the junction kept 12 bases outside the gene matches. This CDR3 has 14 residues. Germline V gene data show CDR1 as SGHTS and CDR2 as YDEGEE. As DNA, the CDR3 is TGTGCCAGCAGCTTGGGACAGGGCCTAGGACAGTGGTACTTC. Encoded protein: CASSLGQGLGQWYF.

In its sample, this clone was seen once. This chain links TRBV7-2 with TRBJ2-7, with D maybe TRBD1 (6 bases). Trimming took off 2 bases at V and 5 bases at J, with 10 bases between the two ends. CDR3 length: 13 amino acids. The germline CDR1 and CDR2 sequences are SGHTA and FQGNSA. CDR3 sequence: CASSLRRQDEQYF. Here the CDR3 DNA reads TGTGCCAGCAGCTTACGCCGACAGGACGAGCAGTACTTC.

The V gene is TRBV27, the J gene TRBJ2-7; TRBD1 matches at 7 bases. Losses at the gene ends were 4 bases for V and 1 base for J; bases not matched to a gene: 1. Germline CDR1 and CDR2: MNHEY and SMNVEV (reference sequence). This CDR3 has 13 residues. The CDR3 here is CASSWGQSYEQYF. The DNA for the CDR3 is TGTGCCAGCAGTTGGGGACAGTCCTACGAGCAGTACTTC.

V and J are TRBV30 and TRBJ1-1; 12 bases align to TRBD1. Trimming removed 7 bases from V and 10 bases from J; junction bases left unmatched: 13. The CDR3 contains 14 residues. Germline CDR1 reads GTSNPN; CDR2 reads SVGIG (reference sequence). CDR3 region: CAFANRDRGRGAFF. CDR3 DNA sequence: TGTGCCTTCGCGAACCGGGACAGGGGGCGGGGAGCTTTCTTT.

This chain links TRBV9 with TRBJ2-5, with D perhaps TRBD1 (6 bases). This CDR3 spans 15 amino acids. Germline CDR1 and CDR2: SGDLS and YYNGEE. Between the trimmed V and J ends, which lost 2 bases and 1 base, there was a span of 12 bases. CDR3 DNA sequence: TGTGCCAGCAGCGTCTCCGGGACAAGCCAAGAGACCCAGTACTTC. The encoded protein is CASSVSGTSQETQYF.